The next 18 T cell receptor beta chains were all read from a single sample in a study of blood T cell repertoires in COVID-19. Sequencing used immunoSEQ multiplex PCR; TCRdb keeps in-frame clones, though not all of them. The sample includes about 300,000 clones, 90% of them seen just once. Sample: PBMCs or T cells enriched from blood (not recorded which). The receptors derive from a woman aged 18 to 35 with acute COVID-19.

The chain recombines TRBV4-2 with TRBJ2-4; 14 bases match TRBD2. Germline values: CDR1 LGHNA, CDR2 YNFKEQ. This CDR3 has 20 residues. The junction had 7 bases not matched to a gene; V was cut back by 0 bases and J by 0 bases. CDR3 DNA sequence: TGTGCCAGCAGCCAAGAGGGGACTAGCGGGAGCGGGATAGCCAAAAACATTCAGTACTTC. It yields the protein CASSQEGTSGSGIAKNIQYF.

This clone was seen once. This chain's CDR3 is CASSPGTDSPLHF. In DNA form, the CDR3 reads TGCGCCAGCAGTCCCGGGACTGATTCACCCCTCCACTTT. The chain carries TRBV10-1 and TRBJ1-6; tentative D call: TRBD1 (5 bases). The germline CDR1 and CDR2 sequences are WNHNN and SYGVQD (reference sequence). The CDR3 runs 13 residues. With 5 bases removed from V and 8 bases from J, the gap between germline ends came to 10 bases.

V usage is TRBV28 and J usage is TRBJ2-2, with 7 bases aligning to TRBD2. V lost 3 bases and J lost 13; bases outside the gene matches: 5. Germline V gene sequence: CDR1 MDHEN, CDR2 SYDVKM. The CDR3 runs to 12 residues. The CDR3 loop is CASSLGGSRLFF. CDR3 coding DNA: TGTGCCAGCAGTTTGGGGGGGAGTCGGCTGTTTTTT.

As concerns this clone: In the same sample, other DNA sequences code for this CDR3. This sequence joins TRBV18 and TRBJ2-1, with 7 bases lining up with TRBD2. CDR1 is KGHSH and CDR2 is LQKENI in the germline V gene. The CDR3 has 15 amino acids. V gave up 2 bases and J gave up 4 bases; unmatched junction bases: 5. This chain's CDR3 is CASSPLAGDYNEQFF. Here the CDR3 DNA reads TGTGCCAGCTCACCATTGGCGGGAGATTACAATGAGCAGTTCTTC.

This rearrangement joins TRBV15 to TRBJ1-3; 9 bases align to TRBD1. CDR1 is LNHNV and CDR2 is YYDKDF in the germline V gene (reference sequence). This CDR3 has 18 residues. V lost 0 bases, J lost 3 bases, and 9 bases stayed unmatched. CDR3 protein: CATSRDVPTGGGGNTIYF. The CDR3, as DNA: TGTGCCACCAGCAGAGATGTGCCGACAGGGGGAGGTGGAAACACCATATATTTT.

The chain employs TRBV6-5 and TRBJ2-7; D gene uncertain. V gave up 5 bases and J gave up 2 bases, with 10 bases separating them. The germline CDR1 and CDR2 sequences are MNHEY and SVGAGI. The CDR3 totals 13 residues. In nucleotides, the CDR3 is TGTGCCAGCAGTACGGAGAGGACCTACGAGCAGTACTTC. This codes for CASSTERTYEQYF.

This clone was seen once. The chain links TRBV7-2 to TRBJ2-2, with TRBD1 matching 8 bases. Germline values: CDR1 SGHTA, CDR2 FQGNSA. The V segment lost 5 bases and the J segment 6 bases; nucleotides outside the gene matches: 8. The CDR3 extends over 15 amino acids. The CDR3 region has the DNA TGTGCCAGCAGCCACCGACAGGGGACGGCCGGGGAGCTGTTTTTT. As protein: CASSHRQGTAGELFF.

This sequence joins TRBV6-5 and TRBJ2-7; possibly TRBD1 for D (6 bases). V lost 0 bases and J 4 bases, leaving 13 bases between the germline ends. Looked up from germline, CDR1 is MNHEY and CDR2 is SVGAGI. CDR3 length: 15 residues. The CDR3 coding sequence is TGTGCCAGCAGTTACTCTAAGGGGGAAGGGTACGAGCAGTACTTC. This gives the protein CASSYSKGEGYEQYF.

This rearrangement joins TRBV15 to TRBJ1-5, with D perhaps matching TRBD1 (6 bases). The CDR3 runs to 18 residues. V was cut by 0 bases and J by 6 bases, with 21 bases left in between. Germline V CDR1 and CDR2: LNHNV, YYDKDF (reference sequence). The CDR3 spells CATSRDLSGHNKGQPQHF. The CDR3 DNA is TGTGCCACCAGCAGAGATCTTTCGGGACACAACAAGGGTCAGCCCCAGCATTTT. Full variable domain (missing parts from reference TRBV15 and TRBJ1-5): DAMVIQNPRYQVTQFGKPVTLSCSQTLNHNVMYWYQQKSSQAPKLLFHYYDKDFNNEADTPDNFQSRRPNTSFCFLDIRSPGLGDTAMYLCATSRDLSGHNKGQPQHFGDGTRLSIL.

The chain carries TRBV28 and TRBJ1-4; 8 nucleotides match TRBD1. Germline-derived CDR1 and CDR2 are MDHEN and SYDVKM. The CDR3 loop spans 17 amino acids. Trimming cost V 3 bases and J 0 bases; bases outside gene matches: 6. Here the CDR3 reads CASSLDRVGATNEKLFF. In nucleotides, the CDR3 is TGTGCCAGCAGTTTGGACAGGGTTGGGGCAACTAATGAAAAACTGTTTTTT.

CDR3 sequence: CASSSTAGRGPGNTIYF. CDR3 coding DNA: TGTGCCAGCAGTTCCACCGCGGGACGGGGCCCTGGAAACACCATATATTTT. The V and J genes are TRBV28 and TRBJ1-3; D is possibly TRBD1 (5 bases). Germline V gene sequence: CDR1 MDHEN, CDR2 SYDVKM. V was cut by 4 bases and J by 2 bases, with 18 bases left in between. The CDR3 totals 17 residues.

This clone has only a few counts. The chain employs TRBV7-9 and TRBJ2-1; D is perhaps TRBD2 (5 bases). Trimming removed 0 bases at V and 11 bases at J, with 14 bases between. The length of the CDR3 is 14 residues. Germline loops: CDR1 SEHNR, CDR2 FQNEAQ (reference sequence). The CDR3 DNA is TGTGCCAGCAGCTTAGCTGGGGTAGCGCAGAAGCAGTTCTTC. This sequence encodes CASSLAGVAQKQFF.

The chain carries TRBV30 and TRBJ1-2; 10 bases align to TRBD1. The germline CDR1 and CDR2 sequences are GTSNPN and SVGIG (reference sequence). The CDR3 length is 16 residues. After removal of 3 bases from V and 5 bases from J, the junction contained 12 bases not matched to a gene. CDR3 DNA sequence: TGTGCCTGGAGGGCCGGGACAGGGGTTTTTCGGTATGGCTACACCTTC. This sequence encodes CAWRAGTGVFRYGYTF. Full variable domain (rest looked up from reference TRBV30 and TRBJ1-2): SQTIHQWPATLVQPVGSPLSLECTVEGTSNPNLYWYRQAAGRGLQLLFYSVGIGQISSEVPQNLSASRPQDRQFILSSKKLLLSDSGFYLCAWRAGTGVFRYGYTFGSGTRLTVV.

This clone has only one observation. The genes are TRBV3-1 (or the pseudogene TRBV3-2) and TRBJ2-7, with 9 bases that match TRBD2. Trimming took 4 bases from V and 5 from J; bases not matched to a gene: 12. Per the germline V gene, CDR1 is LGHDT and CDR2 is YNNKEL (reference sequence). The CDR3 has 16 residues. The CDR3 protein is CASSLKRSGRRDEQYF. Written as DNA, the CDR3 is TGTGCCAGCAGCCTGAAGCGGAGCGGGAGGAGAGACGAGCAGTACTTC.

This chain uses TRBV11-3 with TRBJ2-1; possible D gene TRBD1, 5 bases. The CDR3 loop spans 12 amino acids. V dropped 1 base and J dropped 9 bases, with 7 bases sitting between them. Germline V gene sequence: CDR1 SGHNT, CDR2 YENEEA. CDR3 bases: TGTGCCAGCAGCTTAGGGGGCAGTGAGCAGTTCTTC. This codes for CASSLGGSEQFF.

For the CDR3, the DNA is TGTGCCAGCAGTCCCGGGACAGGATATGAAAAACTGTTTTTT. Encoded protein: CASSPGTGYEKLFF. The chain couples TRBV28 to TRBJ1-4, with TRBD1 identical over 8 bases. CDR1 and CDR2 from the germline V gene are MDHEN and SYDVKM. The CDR3 loop spans 14 amino acids. The ends lost 5 bases at V and 6 bases at J; junction bases unmatched: 5.

This chain joins TRBV7-3 and TRBJ2-5; D may be TRBD2 (6 bases). The CDR3 totals 16 residues. V was clipped by 5 bases and J by 0 bases, with 16 bases between them. Germline CDR1 is SGHTA and CDR2 is FQGTGA. The CDR3 reads CASSHGTYPYQETQYF. Here the CDR3 DNA reads TGTGCCAGCAGCCACGGGACTTATCCGTACCAAGAGACCCAGTACTTC.

The genes are TRBV23-1 and TRBJ1-6; 11 bases fit TRBD1. Being an ORF, TRBV23-1 has a function that is uncertain. The CDR3 has 13 amino acids. V lost 5 bases to trimming and J lost 9 bases; unmatched junction nucleotides: 0. In nucleotides, the CDR3 is TGCGCCAGCAGTGGGACAGGGGGTTCACCCCTCCACTTT. Its protein is CASSGTGGSPLHF.